The clone carrying this T cell receptor beta chain has just a few counts. Its specificity is not known. A universal primer site and UMIs were added as TCR cDNA was made by 5'RACE template switching. MiXCR was run by TCRdb on the 5' RACE reads, yielding one entry per CDR3 protein. This table has a few hundred thousand distinct CDR3 sequences, approximately 7% appearing once. This sample is part of a study of T cells after yellow fever vaccination. This CDR3 is built from 15 residues. Germline V lookup: CDR1 SGHTA, CDR2 FQGNSA. Trimming cost V 3 bases and J 2 bases, with 8 bases left between them. General study points: Detected again after the booster were most primary-vaccination clones, at about 96% CD4 and roughly 88% CD8.

This TCR was recovered from a man between 18 and 35 years old who received the YFV17D yellow fever vaccine. The chain carries TRBV7-2 and TRBJ1-6; D uncertain. The specimen was PBMCs, collected around 45 days after the first yellow fever vaccination. In DNA, the CDR3 is TGTGCCAGCAGCTTCGGTGGGACCTATAATTCACCCCTCCACTTT. Its translation: CASSFGGTYNSPLHF.